This T cell receptor beta chain comes out of a study of T cells in Graves' hyperthyroidism and ophthalmopathy. Notes on the study in general: Ophthalmopathy was separated from stable hyperthyroidism by a 13 V-J model. A median around six months before onset, the model predicted ophthalmopathy.

Germline V CDR1 and CDR2: SGHRS, YFSETQ. CDR3 length: 14 amino acids. V was cut by 0 bases and J by 2 bases, with 8 bases left in between. TCR beta CDR3 regions were amplified from RNA transcripts. The HTBI primer set served for first-round RT-PCR of the TCR CDR3. TCRdb itself ran the multiplex PCR reads through MiXCR, one entry per CDR3 protein. The data contain some 500,000 distinct CDR3 sequences, 15% to 20% of them singletons. This clonotype was counted ten times or more. Its antigen is undetermined. This receptor was taken from a woman in her twenties or thirties with Graves' ophthalmopathy. Material for sequencing was blood. The chain uses TRBV5-1 and TRBJ1-1; D remains unclear. CDR3 bases: TGCGCCAGCAGCTTGGAACACAGAAACACTGAAGCTTTCTTT. Protein product: CASSLEHRNTEAFF.